This TCR beta chain was captured in a study of blood T cell repertoires in COVID-19. Study as a whole: The origin of the acute and convalescent COVID-19 samples was the United States, Italy and Spain. PBMCs, B-cell-depleted T cells, or T cells were the source of the cDNA or gDNA that made up the material.

This clone was seen repeatedly, ten times or more. Original processing methods: Quantification of nucleated cells was approximated via reference gene primer amplification. Only in-frame clones appear in the TCRdb table, and some are missing; sequencing was by immunoSEQ multiplex PCR. D and trimming were read from the DNA, whereas the V and J calls and clone size are those reported in that table. The sample records about 220,000 clones, less than 90% being singletons. The length of the CDR3 is 14 residues. Between the trimmed V and J ends, which lost 3 bases and 6 bases, there was a span of 13 bases. From germline, CDR1 is LNHDA and CDR2 SQIVND (reference sequence).

This TCR was sampled from a man in his thirties or forties with active or convalescent COVID-19. Sequencing was done on a sample of peripheral blood. V and J are TRBV19 and TRBJ2-3, with a possible D match to TRBD2 (6 bases). CDR3: CASSISLRGDTQYF. CDR3 in DNA: TGTGCCAGTAGTATCTCCCTCCGGGGGGATACGCAGTATTTT.